Many counts were recorded for the clone carrying this TCR beta chain. Its antigen is not identified. Individual TCR cDNA molecules each bore their own unique molecular identifier. TCRdb independently ran MiXCR on the 5' RACE reads; one entry per CDR3 protein. The sample shows over 14,000 distinct CDR3 sequences, under 7.5% of them seen only once. This entry belongs to a study of spatial heterogeneity in lung cancer. Study-level results: Counts of expanded alpha and beta TCRs within tumors tracked the tumor nonsynonymous mutation count. Sequencing reached an estimated coverage of tumor T cells that was only around 7% for alpha chains and about 13% for beta chains.

As for time point: sample taken at primary tumor resection. The donor population consisted of some 67 patients with untreated, early-stage non-small cell lung cancer. Unsorted whole RNA of tumor, nontumor lung or frozen PBMC was sequenced. This CDR3 spans 13 amino acids. Trimming removed 7 bases at V and 4 bases at J, with 16 bases between. The germline V gene encodes CDR1 SQVTM and CDR2 ANQGSEA. This chain connects TRBV29-1 to TRBJ1-1, with no clear D. Material: lung tumor tissue, obtained at surgery. This TCR came from a male donor with early-stage non-small cell lung cancer. DNA of the CDR3: TGCAGCGCCAAGACACCCCCGGGCACTGAAGCTTTCTTT. This gives the protein CSAKTPPGTEAFF.